The 7 T cell receptor beta chains given below trace back to one sample, sequenced in a study of cytomegalovirus exposure and HLA in healthy donors. PCR primers comprised 60 Vbeta and 13 Jbeta primers. This table comes from immunoSEQ multiplex PCR, and its TCRdb copy is limited to in-frame clones, with some not included. The table includes more than 140,000 clones, 75% detected once. Sequences were obtained from PBMCs. These receptors all come from a man aged 35-49 years in good health and CMV-seronegative.

This clone occurred a few times. DNA of the CDR3: TGTGCCAGCAGTGCGTCGGGGGTAGGGGATCAGCCCCAGCATTTT. Translation: CASSASGVGDQPQHF. The V gene is TRBV6-1, the J gene TRBJ1-5, with a weak D call TRBD1 (5 bases). CDR1 and CDR2 (germline): MNHNS, SASEGT. With 4 bases removed from V and 5 bases from J, the gap between germline ends came to 15 bases. This CDR3 has 15 residues.

The chain employs TRBV7-6 and TRBJ2-7; D ambiguous. V was clipped by 0 bases and J by 2 bases, with 8 bases between them. Germline V gives CDR1 SGHVS, CDR2 FNYEAQ. The CDR3 has 14 residues. CDR3 in amino acids: CASSLALSPYEQYF. The DNA for the CDR3 is TGTGCCAGCAGCTTAGCACTTAGCCCCTACGAGCAGTACTTC.

V usage is TRBV5-8 and J usage is TRBJ2-5, with 8 bases aligning to TRBD1. CDR3 length: 13 amino acids. Trimming took 3 bases from V and 4 from J; bases not matched to a gene: 2. CDR1 is SGHTS, CDR2 YDEGEE, per germline. The CDR3 DNA sequence: TGTGCCAGCAGCTCCAGGGGGCGAGAGACCCAGTACTTC. Protein sequence: CASSSRGRETQYF.

The J gene is TRBJ1-4, the V gene TRBV9; the D gene is possibly TRBD1 (6 bases). CDR1 and CDR2 (germline): SGDLS, YYNGEE. The V end was cut by 0 bases, the J end by 4 bases, with 13 bases between. This CDR3 is 16 amino acids long. CDR3 residues: CASSVATGSNNEKLFF. Here the CDR3 DNA reads TGTGCCAGCAGCGTAGCTACAGGGTCAAATAATGAAAAACTGTTTTTT. Together with reference TRBV9 and TRBJ1-4, the CDR3 gives the full variable domain: DSGVTQTPKHLITATGQRVTLRCSPRSGDLSVYWYQQSLDQGLQFLIQYYNGEERAKGNILERFSAQQFPDLHSELNLSSLELGDSALYFCASSVATGSNNEKLFFGSGTQLSVL.

This clone was seen once. The sample has other DNA sequences that encode this CDR3 too. The V call is TRBV5-1, the J call TRBJ1-1, with D maybe TRBD1 (5 bases). The V gene's germline CDR1 is SGHRS and CDR2 YFSETQ. This CDR3 contains 14 residues. V was pared by 2 bases and J by 0 bases, with 8 bases between. This CDR3 is CASSFDSMNTEAFF. The CDR3 nucleotides read TGCGCCAGCAGCTTCGACAGCATGAACACTGAAGCTTTCTTT.

This rearrangement joins TRBV30 to TRBJ2-5, with D perhaps TRBD2 (6 bases). Germline loops: CDR1 GTSNPN, CDR2 SVGIG (reference sequence). The CDR3 is 13 amino acids. The ends were cut back, 0 bases at V and 11 bases at J, with 16 bases in the middle. The CDR3 DNA reads TGTGCCTGGAGTGTACTCTACTCGGGGGAGCAGTACTTC. Protein: CAWSVLYSGEQYF.

The chain has TRBV9 and TRBJ1-1, with 9 bases lining up with TRBD1. Germline loops: CDR1 SGDLS, CDR2 YYNGEE. The ends lost 2 bases at V and 3 bases at J; junction bases unmatched: 2. This CDR3 spans 14 amino acids. The chain's CDR3 is CASSVGQGHTEAFF. DNA for the CDR3: TGTGCCAGCAGCGTGGGACAGGGTCACACTGAAGCTTTCTTT.